These T cell receptor beta chains were read from a single sample in a study of T-cell reconstitution after alpha-beta-depleted transplantation in children. TCRdb analysed the PCR reads with MiXCR anew, one entry per CDR3 protein. Of 25,000 to 35,000 distinct CDR3 sequences detected, approximately 7% appear once; the ten largest clones hold more than 25%. The material sequenced was peripheral blood, taken 60 days after TCRalphabeta/CD19-depleted stem cell transplant. Source of these receptors: a child in the first two years of life who had a stem cell transplant for acute myeloid leukemia, so the T cells may come from the graft donor. CDR3s include the opening cysteine and the closing phenylalanine or tryptophan. The D gene is left open where the match is weak. For some rows the clone size is stated as once, few or many, or as a class when expanded; others skip it.

TRBV9	-	many	TRBJ1-1	TGTGCCAGCAGCGTATTGGGGGACACTGAAGCTTTCTTT	CASSVLGDTEAFF
TRBV9	-	many	TRBJ2-6	TGTGCCAGCAGCGTAGGGCAACTTTCTGGGGCCAACGTCCTGACTTTC	CASSVGQLSGANVLTF
TRBV5-6	-	-	TRBJ2-1	TGTGCCAGCAGCTTGGGGGTCCACTGCTACAATGAGCAGTTCTTC	CASSLGVHCYNEQFF
TRBV29-1	TRBD1	-	TRBJ1-2	TGCAGCGTTGACAGGGGGAGGGGGGGCTACACCTTC	CSVDRGRGGYTF
TRBV25-1	-	many	TRBJ2-3	TGTGCCAGCAGTGAAGGAAGCGGCAGCACAGATACGCAGTATTTT	CASSEGSGSTDTQYF
TRBV27	-	many	TRBJ1-1	TGTGCCAGCAGTTTATCCAGGACAACGAACACTGAAGCTTTCTTT	CASSLSRTTNTEAFF
TRBV6-2/TRBV6-3	-	-	TRBJ1-1	TGTGCCAGCAGTTACCTCCCGACTGAAGCTTTCTTT	CASSYLPTEAFF
TRBV29-1	-	many	TRBJ2-5	TGCAGCGTTGAACCCCGCCGGGAGACCCAGTACTTC	CSVEPRRETQYF
TRBV7-2	-	many	TRBJ1-6	TGTGCCAGCAGCTTAAAGCAGGCTCCCTCACCCCTCCACTTT	CASSLKQAPSPLHF
TRBV29-1	-	many	TRBJ1-4	TGCAGCGTCAGCGTCAGGGCCCAGTCCCTCGCGAATGAAAAACTGTTTTTT	CSVSVRAQSLANEKLFF
TRBV20-1	TRBD1	many	TRBJ2-7	TGCAGTGCTAGAGGGACAGGGCCCGAGCAGTACTTC	CSARGTGPEQYF
TRBV10-3	-	many	TRBJ2-7	TGTGCCATCAGTGAGCGTAAGGTCATATCCTACGAGCAGTACTTC	CAISERKVISYEQYF
TRBV11-2	-	many	TRBJ2-2	TGTGCCAGCACCCTGTCCGGGGAGCTGTTTTTT	CASTLSGELFF
TRBV7-9	TRBD1	many	TRBJ1-2	TGTGCCAGCAGCTTAGTGGAGGACAGGGCTGCTGGCTACACCTTC	CASSLVEDRAAGYTF
TRBV9	-	many	TRBJ2-3	TGTGCCAGCAGCGTAGTCCGGGACTCCACAGATACGCAGTATTTT	CASSVVRDSTDTQYF
TRBV27	-	many	TRBJ1-1	TGTGCCAGCAGGGAAGTCGGGAGGCAACGTTCAGCTTTCTTT	CASREVGRQRSAFF
TRBV9	TRBD1	many	TRBJ2-5	TGTGCCAGCAGCGCCGCCGGGACAGGGAAGAGAGACGAGACCCAGTACTTC	CASSAAGTGKRDETQYF
TRBV12-3/TRBV12-4	-	many	TRBJ1-5	TGTGCCAGCAGTTCCAAAATACAGGGAAATCAGCCCCAGCATTTT	CASSSKIQGNQPQHF
TRBV7-8	TRBD2	many	TRBJ2-1	TGTGCCAGCAGCTTAGCGGGACTAGCGGGGGGATATACGCTCGGGTACAATGAGCAGTTCTTC	CASSLAGLAGGYTLGYNEQFF
TRBV14	TRBD1	many	TRBJ2-2	TGTGCCAGCAGCGCGGACAGGGGTGGCGGGGAGCTGTTTTTT	CASSADRGGGELFF
TRBV7-8	-	many	TRBJ2-7	TGTGCCAGCAGCCAAGGGGGACCCTTTTCGATTTACGAGCAGTACTTC	CASSQGGPFSIYEQYF
TRBV4-3	-	many	TRBJ1-2	TGCGCCAGCAGCCAAGATCGGAGGACAGTCTATGGCTACACCTTC	CASSQDRRTVYGYTF
TRBV28	-	many	TRBJ2-7	TGTGCCAGCAGTTTAAGCATCTACGAGCAGTACTTC	CASSLSIYEQYF
TRBV7-9	-	many	TRBJ2-5	TGTGCCAGCAGCTCTGGGGTAGGGGAGACCCAGTACTTC	CASSSGVGETQYF
TRBV20-1	-	many	TRBJ2-5	TGCAGTGCTAGGATGGCAGGGTCCAAGACCCAGTACTTC	CSARMAGSKTQYF
TRBV18	-	few	TRBJ2-3	TGTGCCAGCTCACCCCGGCCAGGGCCCTACACAGATACGCAGTATTTT	CASSPRPGPYTDTQYF